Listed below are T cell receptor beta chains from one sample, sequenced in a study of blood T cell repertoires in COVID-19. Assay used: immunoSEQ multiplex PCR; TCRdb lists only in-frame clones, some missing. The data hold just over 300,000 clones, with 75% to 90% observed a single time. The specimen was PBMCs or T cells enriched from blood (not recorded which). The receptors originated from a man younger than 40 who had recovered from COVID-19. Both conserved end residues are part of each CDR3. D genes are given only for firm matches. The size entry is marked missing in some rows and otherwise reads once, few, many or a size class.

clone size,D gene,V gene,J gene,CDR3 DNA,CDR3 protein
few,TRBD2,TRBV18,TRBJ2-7,TGTGCCAGCTCACTTTCTAGCGGGGGGAGTTCCTACGAGCAGTACTTC,CASSLSSGGSSYEQYF
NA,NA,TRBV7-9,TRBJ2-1,TGTGCCAGCACCCTCCGTAGCGGCAATGAGCAGTTCTTC,CASTLRSGNEQFF
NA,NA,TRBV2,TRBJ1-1,TGTGCCAGCAGTGAAGGGGGCCAGGGCAACACTGAAGCTTTCTTT,CASSEGGQGNTEAFF
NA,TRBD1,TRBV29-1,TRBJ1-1,TGCAGCGTCGAGGACAGGGGGCCGGGAACTGAAGCTTTCTTT,CSVEDRGPGTEAFF
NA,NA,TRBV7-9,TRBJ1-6,TGTGCCAGCAGCTTACGGGAAGATAATAATTCACCCCTCCACTTT,CASSLREDNNSPLHF
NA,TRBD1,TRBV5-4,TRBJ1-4,TGTGCCAGCAGCGGAAAGACCGGGACAGGGGACGGAGCAACTAATGAAAAACTGTTTTTT,CASSGKTGTGDGATNEKLFF
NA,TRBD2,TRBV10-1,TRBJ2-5,TGCGCCAGCAGTGAAGGGCTAGCGGGGGAACAAGAGACCCAGTACTTC,CASSEGLAGEQETQYF
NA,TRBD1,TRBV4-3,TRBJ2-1,TGCGCCAGCAGCCACCCCGGGACAGAGACTGAGCAGTTCTTC,CASSHPGTETEQFF
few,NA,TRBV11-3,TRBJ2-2,TGTGCCAGCAGCTTAGCGGGATCCGGGGAGCTGTTTTTT,CASSLAGSGELFF
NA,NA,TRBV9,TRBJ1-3,TGTGCCAGCAGCGTACCGACAGGCCCTGGAAACACCATATATTTT,CASSVPTGPGNTIYF
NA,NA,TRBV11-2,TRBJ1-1,TGTGCCAGCAGCTTAGGCGGGTGGAACACTGAAGCTTTCTTT,CASSLGGWNTEAFF